The 20 T cell receptor beta chains given below trace back to one sample, sequenced in a study of early T cells in non-severe SARS-CoV-2 infection. From the 5' RACE reads, TCRdb called clonotypes with MiXCR, one entry per CDR3 protein. The profile shows some 90,000 distinct CDR3 sequences, approximately 15% of them singletons. The sample comprised whole blood. These receptors were collected from an adult who was a healthcare worker with PCR-confirmed SARS-CoV-2 infection or an uninfected control (not recorded which).

This clonotype came up many times. The chain is built from TRBV6-6 and TRBJ1-6, with D unresolved. V was cut by 6 bases and J by 10 bases, with 16 bases left in between. Germline-derived CDR1 and CDR2 are MNHNY and SVGAGI (reference sequence). This CDR3 is built from 14 residues. The CDR3 loop is CASSRRGKGSPLHF. The CDR3 DNA sequence: TGTGCCAGCAGCCGACGGGGTAAAGGATCACCCCTCCACTTT.

The chain links TRBV5-6 to TRBJ2-7, with unresolved D. Trimming shortened V by 4 bases and J by 3 bases, and 11 bases separated the two germline ends. CDR3 length: 13 amino acids. Germline lookup yields CDR1 SGHDT and CDR2 YYEEEE. The CDR3 loop reads CASSPPDVYEQYF. CDR3 sequence (DNA): TGTGCCAGCAGCCCACCGGATGTCTACGAGCAGTACTTC.

The chain carries TRBV28 and TRBJ2-5; TRBD1 or TRBD2 may be the D gene (5 bases each). The CDR3 length is 15 residues. V was shortened by 0 bases and J by 4 bases, with 12 bases between the two germline ends. Germline-derived CDR1 and CDR2 are MDHEN and SYDVKM. In nucleotides, the CDR3 is TGTGCCAGCAGTTTATGGTCCGGGGCAACAGAGACCCAGTACTTC. This sequence encodes CASSLWSGATETQYF.

The chain uses TRBV4-1 and TRBJ2-1; no definite D call. This CDR3 is built from 15 residues. The ends were cut back, 1 base at V and 7 bases at J, with 14 bases in the middle. Germline CDR1 is MGHRA and CDR2 is YSYEKL. The CDR3 DNA reads as TGCGCCAGCAGCCAAGGCCAAATCGATAGAAATGAGCAGTTCTTC. It codes for CASSQGQIDRNEQFF.

The V call is TRBV9, the J call TRBJ2-7; TRBD2 agrees at 7 bases. CDR3 length equals 14 residues. The germline V gene has CDR1 SGDLS and CDR2 YYNGEE. The V gene end was trimmed by 0 bases and the J gene end by 2 bases; junction bases not matched to a gene: 2. This CDR3 is CASSVGGLPYEQYF. The CDR3 DNA follows: TGTGCCAGCAGCGTAGGGGGACTACCCTACGAGCAGTACTTC.

The chain employs TRBV15 and TRBJ2-7; 8 nucleotides agree with TRBD2. V was clipped by 3 bases and J by 2 bases; unmatched bases: 9. This CDR3 is 16 amino acids long. The germline CDR1 and CDR2 sequences are LNHNV and YYDKDF (reference sequence). DNA for the CDR3: TGTGCCACCAGCAGCCAGTCTCTAGCGGGCCCCTACGAGCAGTACTTC. This sequence encodes CATSSQSLAGPYEQYF.

This clonotype was counted at least ten times. CDR3 nucleotides: TGTGCCAGCTCACCACGTGGGACAGGCTACGAGCAGTACTTC. Translating gives CASSPRGTGYEQYF. The genes are TRBV18 and TRBJ2-7, with TRBD1 matching over 8 bases. The V gene end was trimmed by 1 base and the J gene end by 3 bases; junction bases not matched to a gene: 2. The CDR3 runs to 14 residues. CDR1 KGHSH and CDR2 LQKENI come from the germline V gene.

The chain carries TRBV12-3 or TRBV12-4 and TRBJ1-4; perhaps TRBD1 as D (5 bases). Trimming left V 1 base short and J 7 bases short, with 7 bases between. This CDR3 comprises 13 residues. CDR3 sequence reads: CASSLGGVEKLFF. The CDR3 nucleotides are TGTGCCAGCAGTTTAGGGGGCGTTGAAAAACTGTTTTTT.

This clonotype appeared a few times. The J gene is TRBJ2-5, the V gene TRBV29-1, with D tentatively TRBD2 (5 bases). Per the germline V gene, CDR1 is SQVTM and CDR2 is ANQGSEA. The V end lost 6 bases, the J end lost 7 bases, and 15 bases lay between the germline ends. The CDR3 sequence is 12 residues long. The CDR3, as DNA: TGCAGCGTCGGGTCCTACGCGGGGACCCAGTACTTC. It specifies CSVGSYAGTQYF.

In this sample, this clonotype turned up many times. The chain combines TRBV5-1 with TRBJ1-6; D unresolved. The CDR3 loop spans 14 amino acids. Deletions cut 7 bases from V and 10 bases from J, with 18 bases between. Germline CDR1 and CDR2: SGHRS and YFSETQ. CDR3 sequence: CASGADGLGSPLHF. The CDR3 region has the DNA TGCGCCAGCGGCGCGGACGGACTCGGGTCACCCCTCCACTTT. Filled out from reference TRBV5-1 and TRBJ1-6, the complete variable domain reads KAGVTQTPRYLIKTRGQQVTLSCSPISGHRSVSWYQQTPGQGLQFLFEYFSETQRNKGNFPGRFSGRQFSNSRSEMNVSTLELGDSALYLCASGADGLGSPLHFGNGTRLTVT.

This clonotype was detected only a few times. This rearrangement joins TRBV6-5 to TRBJ2-7; D call uncertain. Trimming left V 0 bases short and J 2 bases short, with 8 bases between. Germline CDR1 reads MNHEY; CDR2 reads SVGAGI. CDR3 length: 14 amino acids. The CDR3 spells CASSYSGETYEQYF. The CDR3 nucleotides read TGTGCCAGCAGTTACTCGGGCGAAACCTACGAGCAGTACTTC.

This clonotype appeared a few times. J is TRBJ2-1 and V is TRBV7-6; 12 bases map to TRBD2. The CDR3 sequence is 17 residues long. V gave up 6 bases and J gave up 0 bases; unmatched junction bases: 6. CDR1 and CDR2 from the germline V gene are SGHVS and FNYEAQ. The DNA of the CDR3 is TGTGCCAGCAGACAGCTAGCGGGAGGGGACTCCTACAATGAGCAGTTCTTC. This gives the protein CASRQLAGGDSYNEQFF.

This clonotype has ten or more counts. The V and J genes are TRBV5-1 and TRBJ1-1, with TRBD1 identical over 7 bases. The CDR3 spans 13 residues. Trimming removed 8 bases from V and 0 bases from J; junction bases left unmatched: 4. From germline, CDR1 is SGHRS and CDR2 YFSETQ. CDR3 protein: CASTGAMNTEAFF. Written as DNA, the CDR3 is TGCGCCAGTACAGGGGCGATGAACACTGAAGCTTTCTTT. Looking up the rest from reference TRBV5-1 and TRBJ1-1 gives the full variable domain: KAGVTQTPRYLIKTRGQQVTLSCSPISGHRSVSWYQQTPGQGLQFLFEYFSETQRNKGNFPGRFSGRQFSNSRSEMNVSTLELGDSALYLCASTGAMNTEAFFGQGTRLTVV.

The CDR3 sequence is CASSPLTSGGTSEQFF. In nucleotides, the CDR3 is TGTGCCAGCAGTCCTCTGACTAGCGGGGGTACATCTGAGCAGTTCTTC. V is TRBV27 and J is TRBJ2-1, with 12 bases fitting TRBD2. CDR1 MNHEY and CDR2 SMNVEV come from the germline V gene (reference sequence). V lost 5 bases and J lost 9; bases outside the gene matches: 11. The CDR3 has 16 residues.

The chain links TRBV14 to TRBJ1-1; D is uncertain. This CDR3 contains 12 residues. With 4 bases removed from V and 5 bases from J, the gap between germline ends came to 8 bases. Germline values: CDR1 SGHDN, CDR2 FVKESK. In nucleotides, the CDR3 is TGTGCCAGCAGCCGCATCAAGACTGAAGCTTTCTTT. Protein: CASSRIKTEAFF.

The chain couples TRBV7-2 to TRBJ2-7, with D possibly called TRBD1 or TRBD2 (6 bases each). There are 17 residues in the CDR3. The germline V gene encodes CDR1 SGHTA and CDR2 FQGNSA. Trimming left V 2 bases short and J 2 bases short, with 19 bases between. This CDR3 reads CASSLSGAPGDPYEQYF. The CDR3 DNA follows: TGTGCCAGCAGCTTATCGGGGGCGCCGGGAGACCCCTACGAGCAGTACTTC.

This clonotype was detected only a few times. The CDR3 nucleotides are TGCAGTGCTAGAGATCGGGTCGGATTATATAGCAATCAGCCCCAGCATTTT. Translated: CSARDRVGLYSNQPQHF. This chain links TRBV20-1 with TRBJ1-5, with unresolved D. Trimming pared 0 bases from V and 0 bases from J, leaving 15 bases between. Germline V gives CDR1 DFQATT, CDR2 SNEGSKA (reference sequence). CDR3 length equals 17 residues.

The chain carries TRBV7-9 and TRBJ2-3; 7 bases map to TRBD2. Germline lookup yields CDR1 SEHNR and CDR2 FQNEAQ (reference sequence). Trimming removed 4 bases from V and 4 bases from J; junction bases left unmatched: 8. The CDR3 has 15 amino acids. CDR3 residues: CASSSRGGSSDTQYF. The CDR3 DNA sequence: TGTGCCAGCAGCTCAAGGGGCGGGAGCTCAGATACGCAGTATTTT.

The gene calls are TRBV19 and TRBJ2-1; D not resolved. Germline V gene lookup returns CDR1 LNHDA and CDR2 SQIVND (reference sequence). The CDR3 runs to 15 residues. Trimming took off 5 bases at V and 1 base at J, with 12 bases between the two ends. This chain's CDR3 is CASSPQTPSYNEQFF. The CDR3 DNA is TGTGCCAGTAGTCCGCAGACTCCGTCCTACAATGAGCAGTTCTTC.

The chain carries TRBV9 and TRBJ1-1; TRBD1 matches at 7 bases. Trimming at V came to 4 bases and at J to 10 bases, leaving 7 bases not matched to a gene. The CDR3 is made up of 12 amino acids. Germline-derived CDR1 and CDR2 are SGDLS and YYNGEE. The CDR3 DNA follows: TGTGCCAGCAGCACCGGACAGGCTGGAGCTTTCTTT. Its translation: CASSTGQAGAFF.